What follows describes a single T cell receptor beta chain. The data originate from a study of OX40 agonist ivuxolimab in advanced cancers. Looking at the study overall: People who had prior anti-PD-1, anti-PD-L1 or anti-CTLA-4 therapy could take part, and under 50% had some. Partial responses occurred in three patients (one hepatocellular carcinoma, two cutaneous melanoma).

Some clones are missing from TCRdb's copy, which holds only in-frame ones; the method was immunoSEQ multiplex PCR. This table holds roughly 68,000 clones, 86% found once. The V gene's germline CDR1 is SGHAT and CDR2 FQNNGV. This CDR3 comprises 14 residues. Trimming removed 2 bases at V and 5 bases at J, with 13 bases between. The sequence derives from an adult with an advanced solid tumor such as melanoma, head and neck, liver or kidney cancer. The chain couples TRBV11-2 to TRBJ2-7; D gene unclear. The material was CD4+ or CD8+ T cells sorted from blood, obtained in a trial of the OX40 agonist ivuxolimab. The DNA of the CDR3 is TGTGCCAGCAGCTTACGGATGGGAATTCACGAGCAGTACTTC. Its protein product is CASSLRMGIHEQYF.